This T cell receptor (beta chain) was profiled in a study of blood T cell repertoires in COVID-19. Across the whole study: The samples span acute and convalescent COVID-19 from the United States, Italy and Spain. Nucleic acid was either cDNA or gDNA, and it came from T cells, B-cell-depleted T cells, or PBMCs.

The Seattle site enrolled patients during active infection and followed them longitudinally. Per the original data handling: Amplifying reference gene primers gave estimates of nucleated cell counts. The protocol was immunoSEQ multiplex PCR, while the TCRdb copy is restricted to in-frame clones and leaves out a portion. The V and J calls and clone size are taken from that table; D and trimming were inferred from the DNA. This sample yields 270,000 or so clones, of which 86% are seen a single time; about 12% belongs to the top ten. Germline loops: CDR1 ENHRY, CDR2 SYGVKD. There are 14 residues in the CDR3. After removal of 6 bases from V and 5 bases from J, the junction contained 6 bases not matched to a gene.

The chain joins TRBV10-3 to TRBJ2-3, with 9 bases that match TRBD2. This receptor was identified in a woman aged 30 to 39 with COVID-19, enrolled during active disease. The sample was peripheral blood. CDR3 nucleotide sequence: TGTGCCATCAGGGTAGCGGGGGAAGAAGATACGCAGTATTTT. Translated, it gives CAIRVAGEEDTQYF.